This T cell receptor (beta chain) was sequenced in a study of regulatory T cells in long-lasting Graves disease. Points from the study as a whole: TRBV28, TRBJ1-2 and TRBJ2-5 emerged as the favored segments in persistent disease. Persistent patients shared more public clonotypes (about 3,000) than newly diagnosed patients (966). Tissue studied was limited to peripheral blood, excluding thyroid tissue.

The time point is: persistent/refractory GD, antithyroid drugs over 5 years with positive TRAb. PBMC-extracted RNA yielded the TCR library. Many counts were recorded for this clonotype. Its antigen is still unknown. Sequencing libraries for TCR beta were prepared with iRepertoire HTBI primers and Arm-PCR of CDR3 regions. TCRdb reprocessed the multiplex PCR reads via MiXCR and lists one record per CDR3 protein. The table includes about 310,000 distinct CDR3 sequences, approximately 20% detected once. Germline values: CDR1 SNHLY, CDR2 FYNNEI. The CDR3 contains 16 residues. The trim removed 5 bases at V and 4 bases at J, leaving 9 bases unmatched.

This clonotype was obtained from a female donor with Graves disease. The chain couples TRBV2 to TRBJ2-7; TRBD2 matches 12 bases. This sample comprised peripheral blood mononuclear cells (PBMCs), obtained when the disease was refractory, from a patient treated with antithyroid drugs. The DNA for the CDR3 is TGTGCCAGCAGTATCCCGACTAGCGGGAGTCCGTACGAGCAGTACTTC. Its translation is CASSIPTSGSPYEQYF. Combining the CDR3 with reference TRBV2 and TRBJ2-7 gives the whole variable domain EPEVTQTPSHQVTQMGQEVILRCVPISNHLYFYWYRQILGQKVEFLVSFYNNEISEKSEIFDDQFSVERPDGSNFTLKIRSTKLEDSAMYFCASSIPTSGSPYEQYFGPGTRLTVT.